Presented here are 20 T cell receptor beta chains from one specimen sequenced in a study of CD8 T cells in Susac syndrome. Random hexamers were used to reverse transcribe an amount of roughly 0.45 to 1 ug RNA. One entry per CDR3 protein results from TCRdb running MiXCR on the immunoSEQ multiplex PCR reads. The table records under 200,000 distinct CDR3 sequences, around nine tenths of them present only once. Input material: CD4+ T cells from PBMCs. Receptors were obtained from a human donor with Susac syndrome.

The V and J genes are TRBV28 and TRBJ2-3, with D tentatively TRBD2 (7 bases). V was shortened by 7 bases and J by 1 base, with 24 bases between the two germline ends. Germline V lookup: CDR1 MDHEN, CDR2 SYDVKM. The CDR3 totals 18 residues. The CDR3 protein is CASIPGGRHGIGTDTQYF. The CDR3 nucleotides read TGTGCCAGCATCCCGGGGGGCAGACACGGCATAGGCACAGATACGCAGTATTTT. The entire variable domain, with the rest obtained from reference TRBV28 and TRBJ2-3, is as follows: DVKVTQSSRYLVKRTGEKVFLECVQDMDHENMFWYRQDPGLGLRLIYFSYDVKMKEKGDIPEGYSVSREKKERFSLILESASTNQTSMYLCASIPGGRHGIGTDTQYFGPGTRLTVL.

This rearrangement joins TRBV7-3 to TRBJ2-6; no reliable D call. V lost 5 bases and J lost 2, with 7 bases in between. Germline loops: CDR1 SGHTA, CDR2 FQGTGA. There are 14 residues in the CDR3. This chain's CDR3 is CASSPTTGANVLTF. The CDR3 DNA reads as TGTGCCAGCAGCCCGACAACTGGGGCCAACGTCCTGACTTTC.

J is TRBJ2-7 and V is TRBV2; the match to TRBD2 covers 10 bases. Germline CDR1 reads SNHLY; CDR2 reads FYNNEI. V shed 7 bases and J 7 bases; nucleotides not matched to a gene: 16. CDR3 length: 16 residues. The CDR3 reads CASTREGLAGGREQYF. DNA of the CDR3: TGTGCCAGCACCCGAGAGGGGTTAGCGGGAGGCCGAGAGCAGTACTTC.

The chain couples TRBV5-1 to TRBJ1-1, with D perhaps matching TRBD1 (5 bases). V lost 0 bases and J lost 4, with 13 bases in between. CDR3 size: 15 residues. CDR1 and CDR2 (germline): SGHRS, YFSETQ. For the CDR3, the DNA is TGCGCCAGCAGCTTGGTCAGTCAGGGCGGCACTGAAGCTTTCTTT. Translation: CASSLVSQGGTEAFF.

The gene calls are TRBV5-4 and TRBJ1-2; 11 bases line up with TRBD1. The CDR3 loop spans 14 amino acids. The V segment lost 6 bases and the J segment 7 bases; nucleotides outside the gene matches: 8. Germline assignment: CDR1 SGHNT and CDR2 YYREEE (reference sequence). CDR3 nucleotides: TGTGCCAGCACCCGTTACGGGACAGGGGGTGGCTACACCTTC. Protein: CASTRYGTGGGYTF.

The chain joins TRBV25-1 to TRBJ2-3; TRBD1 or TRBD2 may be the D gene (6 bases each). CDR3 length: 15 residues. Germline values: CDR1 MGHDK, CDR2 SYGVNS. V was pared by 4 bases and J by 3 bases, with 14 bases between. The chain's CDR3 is CASSVIGGRTDTQYF. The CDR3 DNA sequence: TGTGCCAGCAGTGTTATTGGGGGGCGGACAGATACGCAGTATTTT.

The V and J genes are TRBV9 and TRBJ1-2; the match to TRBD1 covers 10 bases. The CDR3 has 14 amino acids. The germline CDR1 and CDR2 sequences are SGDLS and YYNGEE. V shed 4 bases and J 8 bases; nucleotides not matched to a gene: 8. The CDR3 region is CASSRDRGRRGYTF. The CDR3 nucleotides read TGTGCCAGCAGCAGGGACAGGGGACGAAGGGGCTACACCTTC. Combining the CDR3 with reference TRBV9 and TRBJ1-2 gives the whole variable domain DSGVTQTPKHLITATGQRVTLRCSPRSGDLSVYWYQQSLDQGLQFLIQYYNGEERAKGNILERFSAQQFPDLHSELNLSSLELGDSALYFCASSRDRGRRGYTFGSGTRLTVV.

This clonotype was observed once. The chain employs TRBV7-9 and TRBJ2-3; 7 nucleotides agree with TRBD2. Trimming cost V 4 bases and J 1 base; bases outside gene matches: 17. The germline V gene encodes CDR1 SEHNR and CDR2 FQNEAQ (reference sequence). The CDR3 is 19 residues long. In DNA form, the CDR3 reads TGTGCCAGCAGCTCCGTGCCAATTGGGGCTAGCGGACGCACAGATACGCAGTATTTT. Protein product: CASSSVPIGASGRTDTQYF.

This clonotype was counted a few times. The DNA for the CDR3 is TGTGCCAGCAGACCGACAGGAGGTGGCAATCAGCCCCAGCATTTT. Its protein product is CASRPTGGGNQPQHF. V gene TRBV6-1 combines with J gene TRBJ1-5; D perhaps matches TRBD1 (6 bases). In germline, CDR1 is MNHNS, CDR2 SASEGT. The germline V and J ends were trimmed by 6 bases and 2 bases, with 14 bases remaining between them. The CDR3 extends over 15 amino acids.

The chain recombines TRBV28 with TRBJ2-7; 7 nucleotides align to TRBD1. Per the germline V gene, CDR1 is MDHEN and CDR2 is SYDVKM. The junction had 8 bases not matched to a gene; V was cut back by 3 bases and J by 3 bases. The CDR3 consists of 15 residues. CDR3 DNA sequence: TGTGCCAGCAGTTTTGTCGGGACAGAATTCTACGAGCAGTACTTC. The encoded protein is CASSFVGTEFYEQYF.

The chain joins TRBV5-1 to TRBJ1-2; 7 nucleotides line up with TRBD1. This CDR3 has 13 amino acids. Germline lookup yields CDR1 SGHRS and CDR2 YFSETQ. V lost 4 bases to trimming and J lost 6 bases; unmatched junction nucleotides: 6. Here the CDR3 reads CASSVQGLNGYTF. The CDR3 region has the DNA TGCGCCAGCAGCGTACAGGGGTTGAATGGCTACACCTTC. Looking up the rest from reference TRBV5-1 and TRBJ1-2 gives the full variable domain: KAGVTQTPRYLIKTRGQQVTLSCSPISGHRSVSWYQQTPGQGLQFLFEYFSETQRNKGNFPGRFSGRQFSNSRSEMNVSTLELGDSALYLCASSVQGLNGYTFGSGTRLTVV.

CDR3 amino acids: CSARDLSGAKQETQYF. The CDR3 bases are TGCAGTGCTAGAGATCTCAGCGGGGCCAAACAAGAGACCCAGTACTTC. The chain combines TRBV20-1 with TRBJ2-5; TRBD2 agrees at 7 bases. Germline values: CDR1 DFQATT, CDR2 SNEGSKA (reference sequence). The J segment lost 2 bases and the V segment lost 0 bases, leaving 9 bases of the junction unmatched. This CDR3 comprises 16 residues.

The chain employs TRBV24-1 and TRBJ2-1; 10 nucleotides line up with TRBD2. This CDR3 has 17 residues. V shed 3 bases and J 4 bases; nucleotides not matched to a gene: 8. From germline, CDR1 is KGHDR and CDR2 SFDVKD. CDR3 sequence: CATSDPSSGSGYNEQFF. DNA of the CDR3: TGTGCCACCAGTGATCCCTCTAGCGGGAGCGGGTACAATGAGCAGTTCTTC.

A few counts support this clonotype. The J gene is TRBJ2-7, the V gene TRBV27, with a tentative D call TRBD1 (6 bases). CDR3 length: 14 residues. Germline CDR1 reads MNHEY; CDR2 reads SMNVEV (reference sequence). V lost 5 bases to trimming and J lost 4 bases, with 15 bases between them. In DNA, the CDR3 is TGTGCCAGCAGTAATCAGGGGAAGGGGTACGAGCAGTACTTC. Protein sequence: CASSNQGKGYEQYF.

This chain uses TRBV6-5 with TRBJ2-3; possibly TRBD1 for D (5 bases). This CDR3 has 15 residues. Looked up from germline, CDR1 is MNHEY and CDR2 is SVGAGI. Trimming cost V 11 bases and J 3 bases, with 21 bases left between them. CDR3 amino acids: CACQGRQGMTDTQYF. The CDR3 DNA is TGTGCCTGCCAGGGAAGGCAGGGTATGACAGATACGCAGTATTTT.

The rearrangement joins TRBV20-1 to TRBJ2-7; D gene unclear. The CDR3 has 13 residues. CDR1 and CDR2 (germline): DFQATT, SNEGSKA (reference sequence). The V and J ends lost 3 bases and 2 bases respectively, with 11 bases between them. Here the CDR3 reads CSASRTGTYEQYF. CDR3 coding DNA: TGCAGTGCTAGCAGAACTGGGACCTACGAGCAGTACTTC.

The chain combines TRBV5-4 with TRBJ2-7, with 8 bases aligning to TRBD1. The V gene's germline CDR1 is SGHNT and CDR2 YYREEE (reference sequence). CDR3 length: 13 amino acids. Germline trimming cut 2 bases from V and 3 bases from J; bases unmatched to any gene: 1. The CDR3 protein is CASSFGTGYEQYF. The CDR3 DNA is TGTGCCAGCAGCTTTGGGACAGGCTACGAGCAGTACTTC.

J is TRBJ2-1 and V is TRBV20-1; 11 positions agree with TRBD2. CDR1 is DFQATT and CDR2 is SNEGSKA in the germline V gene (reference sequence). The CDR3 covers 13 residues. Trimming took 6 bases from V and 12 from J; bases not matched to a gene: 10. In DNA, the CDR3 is TGCAGTGCGACTCAACTAACTAGCGGGAGGCAGTTCTTC. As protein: CSATQLTSGRQFF.

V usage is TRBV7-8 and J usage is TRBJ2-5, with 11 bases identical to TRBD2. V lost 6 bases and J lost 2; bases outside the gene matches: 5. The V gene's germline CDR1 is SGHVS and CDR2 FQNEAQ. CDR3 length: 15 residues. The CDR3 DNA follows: TGTGCCAGCAGACCTAGGACTAGCGGGCAAGAGACCCAGTACTTC. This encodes CASRPRTSGQETQYF.

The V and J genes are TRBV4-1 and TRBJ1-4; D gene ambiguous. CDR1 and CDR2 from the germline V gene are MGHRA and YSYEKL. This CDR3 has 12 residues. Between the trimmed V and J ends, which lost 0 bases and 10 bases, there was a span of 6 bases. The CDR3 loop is CASSQEVGKLFF. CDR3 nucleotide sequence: TGCGCCAGCAGCCAAGAGGTGGGAAAACTGTTTTTT.